This TCR beta chain was sequenced for a study of cytomegalovirus exposure and HLA in healthy donors. General study results and limits: In a later analysis, CMV-associated beta chains were mostly HLA-associated, it appeared.

The CDR3 length is 14 residues. CDR1 is SQVTM, CDR2 ANQGSEA, per germline. With respect to this clone: Its antigen remains unknown.

The PCR employed 60 Vbeta primers together with 13 Jbeta primers. Measured with immunoSEQ multiplex PCR; TCRdb has only the in-frame clones, and not every one. Of 150,000 or so clones detected, about 85% appear once; the ten largest clones hold about 8.3%. V gene TRBV29-1 combines with J gene TRBJ2-5, with D maybe TRBD2 (7 bases). The J call may not be correct, given that the DNA end is closer to TRBJ2-7. Sequenced material: PBMCs. This TCR derives from a man aged 30-40 years in good health and CMV-seropositive. CDR3 sequence (DNA): TGCAGCGTTGCGGGGGCAGGGCGGGGGTTCGAGCAGTACTTC. The encoded protein is CSVAGAGRGFEQYF.